The entry below gives a single T cell receptor beta chain sequence along with its context. Its matching antigen is unknown. The entry originates in a study of cytotoxic CD8 clonotypes in ibrutinib-treated CLL. Study-wide findings and caveats: Public clonotypes were rare and shrank or held steady on treatment. Clonality correlated strongly with circulating CD8+ T cells and exceeded age-matched healthy donors at baseline.

Per germline, CDR1 SEHNR and CDR2 FQNEAQ (reference sequence). The ends were cut back, 3 bases at V and 4 bases at J, with 21 bases in the middle. The CDR3 extends over 17 amino acids. Depth targeted 1 in 200,000 to 1 in 1 million T cells, averaging approximately 9.3x coverage per clonotype. TCRdb's table, derived via immunoSEQ multiplex PCR, lists solely in-frame clones and lacks some. The sample carries roughly 250,000 clones, 60% to 75% recorded once. The TCR originated in a human donor with chronic lymphocytic leukemia. The sample here was PBMCs, taken after 24 months of ibrutinib treatment. V is TRBV7-9 and J is TRBJ1-2, with D tentatively TRBD1 (6 bases). This chain's CDR3 is CASSLVRQGIRGYGYTF. Here the CDR3 DNA reads TGTGCCAGCAGCTTGGTGCGGCAGGGGATCCGGGGCTATGGCTACACCTTC.